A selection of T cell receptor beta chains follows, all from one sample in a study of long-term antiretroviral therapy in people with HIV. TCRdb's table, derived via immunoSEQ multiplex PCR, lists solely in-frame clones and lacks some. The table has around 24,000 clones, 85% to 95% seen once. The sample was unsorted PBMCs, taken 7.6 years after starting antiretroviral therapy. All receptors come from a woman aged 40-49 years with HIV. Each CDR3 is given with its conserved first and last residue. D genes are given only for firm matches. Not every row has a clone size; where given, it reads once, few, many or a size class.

TGTGCCAGCTCACCCCAGAACAGGGGAACTAATGAAAAACTGTTTTTT,CASSPQNRGTNEKLFF,TRBJ1-4,TRBV18,16,TRBD1,NA
TGTGCCAGCAGCATGGGTGGGACGGACAATGAGCAGTTCTTC,CASSMGGTDNEQFF,TRBJ2-1,TRBV7-7,14,NA,NA
TGTGCCTGGAGTCTAGCGGGGGGCTACGAGCAGTACTTC,CAWSLAGGYEQYF,TRBJ2-7,TRBV30,13,TRBD2,once
TGTGCCAGCAGCTCTCTCGACGGGACTAGTCGATTC,CASSSLDGTSRF,TRBJ2-7,TRBV7-9,12,TRBD2,NA
TGTGCCTGGAGTTCCGGGACAGGGACCGGGGAGCTGTTTTTT,CAWSSGTGTGELFF,TRBJ2-2,TRBV30,14,TRBD1,NA
TGTGCCAGCAGCGTTGGTCAGGGGGAAGCCTACGAGCAGTACTTC,CASSVGQGEAYEQYF,TRBJ2-7,TRBV9,15,TRBD1,NA
TGTGCCAGCAGAGCCGGACAGAACTCCTACGAGCAGTACTTC,CASRAGQNSYEQYF,TRBJ2-7,TRBV6-6,14,NA,NA
TGTGCCAGCAGTCGGGACAGGCCCATCCTAGGGGACGAGCAGTACTTC,CASSRDRPILGDEQYF,TRBJ2-7,TRBV27,16,TRBD1,NA
TGTGCCAGCAGCGTGGGGACAGTAAAACAGCCCCAGCATTTT,CASSVGTVKQPQHF,TRBJ1-5,TRBV9,14,TRBD1,NA
TGTGCCAGCAGCTCCCAGGAGCCCGGCAATGAGCAGTTCTTC,CASSSQEPGNEQFF,TRBJ2-1,TRBV7-9,14,NA,once
TGTGCCTGGAGTTCAGTCGATAGCAATCAGCCCCAGCATTTT,CAWSSVDSNQPQHF,TRBJ1-5,TRBV30,14,NA,NA
TGCAGCGTTGAAGATAGGCAGTATGTAGCTTTCTTT,CSVEDRQYVAFF,TRBJ1-1,TRBV29-1,12,NA,NA
TGTGCCAGCAGTGAACAGGGATCCTACAATGAGCAGTTCTTC,CASSEQGSYNEQFF,TRBJ2-1,TRBV6-1,14,NA,NA
TGTGCCAGCAGCCTAAACCCATCAGGGGTCCAAGAGACCCAGTACTTC,CASSLNPSGVQETQYF,TRBJ2-5,TRBV27,16,NA,NA
TGTGCCAGCAGCCTCGACAACTTGAACACTGAAGCTTTCTTT,CASSLDNLNTEAFF,TRBJ1-1,TRBV11-2,14,NA,NA
TGTGCCAGCAGCTACGGGACGGTGAAGGGCTACACCTTC,CASSYGTVKGYTF,TRBJ1-2,TRBV7-3,13,NA,NA
TGTGCCATCAGTGGGGCCCCGGAAGGGGGGCCTAACACCGGGGAGCTGTTTTTT,CAISGAPEGGPNTGELFF,TRBJ2-2,TRBV10-3,18,NA,NA
TGTGCCACCATGACATCGGGGGAGGGGGTGGCTGAAGCTTTCTTT,CATMTSGEGVAEAFF,TRBJ1-1,TRBV28,15,NA,NA
TGTGCCAGCAGTCCCGGGACAGGGATCGTCTCTAACTATGGCTACACCTTC,CASSPGTGIVSNYGYTF,TRBJ1-2,TRBV14,17,TRBD1,NA
TGTGCCAGCAGGCCCTCGGGGGGCCGCTATGGCTACACCTTC,CASRPSGGRYGYTF,TRBJ1-2,TRBV6-5,14,NA,NA
TGCAGCGGACAGGATAGCACAGATACGCAGTATTTT,CSGQDSTDTQYF,TRBJ2-3,TRBV29-1,12,NA,NA
TGTGCCAGTGGCCCCACACAGGGCGGCAATGGTTCACCCCTCCACTTT,CASGPTQGGNGSPLHF,TRBJ1-6,TRBV19,16,NA,NA
TGTGCCAGCAGTTCAACAGGGGGCGCGCTGGACACTGAAGCTTTCTTT,CASSSTGGALDTEAFF,TRBJ1-1,TRBV28,16,TRBD1,NA
TGCGCCAGCAGCCATCGCGGGGGACCCCAAGAGACCCAGTACTTC,CASSHRGGPQETQYF,TRBJ2-5,TRBV4-3,15,TRBD2,NA
TGCGCCAGCAGCTTGGCGCTGGGCAATGAGCAGTTCTTC,CASSLALGNEQFF,TRBJ2-1,TRBV5-1,13,NA,NA
TGTGCCAGCAGCTGGAGCGACGGCTGGCTCTATGGCTACACCTTC,CASSWSDGWLYGYTF,TRBJ1-2,TRBV5-4,15,NA,NA